A selection of T cell receptor beta chains follows, all from one sample in a study of brain T cells in children with intractable seizures. Assay used: immunoSEQ multiplex PCR; TCRdb lists only in-frame clones, some missing. The table lists around 2,700 clones, around 82% of them singletons. The sample was resected brain tissue, taken at surgery. The receptors come from a boy in the first two years of life with hemimegalencephaly and intractable seizures. Both conserved end residues are trimmed from each CDR3. The size field is filled for only some rows; it gives once, few, many or a size class.

CDR3: ASSYSSPPSSYEQY; V: TRBV6-5; size: once; J: TRBJ2-7
CDR3: ASSLGGQFPSYNSPLH; V: TRBV28; size: -; J: TRBJ1-6
CDR3: ASSQPLGGEDGYT; V: TRBV28; size: -; J: TRBJ1-2
CDR3: ASSALAGGTDTQY; V: TRBV6-4; size: few; J: TRBJ2-3
CDR3: SASRNEQF; V: TRBV20-1; size: -; J: TRBJ2-1
CDR3: ASSLLGGFYGYT; V: TRBV7-3; size: -; J: TRBJ1-2
CDR3: ASSFGQLSYEQY; V: TRBV27; size: -; J: TRBJ2-7
CDR3: ASSREMTVSYEQY; V: TRBV5-5; size: -; J: TRBJ2-7
CDR3: ASSGRDRYEQY; V: TRBV5-6; size: -; J: TRBJ2-7
CDR3: ASSLASGGTIY; V: TRBV7-9; size: -; J: TRBJ1-3
CDR3: ASHGRATVSSTDTQY; V: TRBV10-2; size: -; J: TRBJ2-3
CDR3: ASSVTGVTPASTDTQY; V: TRBV5-1; size: -; J: TRBJ2-3
CDR3: ASLGDVNTEAF; V: TRBV5-1; size: -; J: TRBJ1-1
CDR3: ASSELAGGQETQY; V: TRBV6-1; size: -; J: TRBJ2-5
CDR3: ASSRGIGYQETQY; V: TRBV4-3; size: -; J: TRBJ2-5
CDR3: ASGPGPWGTQY; V: TRBV12-5; size: -; J: TRBJ2-5
CDR3: ASSKGHEQY; V: TRBV21-1; size: -; J: TRBJ2-7
CDR3: ASSRDGSYDWTQY; V: TRBV18; size: few; J: TRBJ2-7
CDR3: ASSQGAGVNTEAF; V: TRBV4-2; size: -; J: TRBJ1-1
CDR3: ASSYSSLAETQY; V: TRBV6-5; size: -; J: TRBJ2-5
CDR3: ASRSGDSYNSPLH; V: TRBV6-5; size: -; J: TRBJ1-6
CDR3: ASLWGPLGSDTQY; V: TRBV6-4; size: once; J: TRBJ2-3
CDR3: ASSPVRESGEQF; V: TRBV7-9; size: -; J: TRBJ2-1
CDR3: ASSLYTNYGYT; V: TRBV27; size: -; J: TRBJ1-2
CDR3: ASSLVLAGYNEQF; V: TRBV7-9; size: -; J: TRBJ2-1